This T cell receptor (beta chain) was sequenced for a study of cytomegalovirus exposure and HLA in healthy donors. Study observations and caveats: The study labeled approximately 150 TCR beta chains cytomegalovirus-associated. TRBV6-2, TRBV6-3 and other indistinguishable V segments were excluded. Most TCR beta V segments were productive about 87% or about 30% of the time in an earlier analysis.

Researchers ran the PCR with 60 Vbeta and 13 Jbeta primers. In the source study's methods: In a later analysis, around 10 million of around 75 million unique beta chains occurred in at least two donors. Profiling relied on immunoSEQ multiplex PCR, and the TCRdb table lists in-frame clones only, not all of them. The V and J calls and clone size were taken over from that table, and D and trimming were inferred from the DNA. This sample has some 220,000 clones, with around 80% found just once. This clone was detected only a few times. Its antigen remains unknown. The germline V gene encodes CDR1 SGHDT and CDR2 YYEEEE. The CDR3 length is 13 residues. J gave up 7 bases and V 4 bases, and 4 bases lay outside the gene matches.

The clonotype originates from a woman aged 55-69 years in good health and CMV-seropositive. The chain joins TRBV5-6 to TRBJ1-2; 10 bases fit TRBD1. Sequencing input: PBMCs. This chain's CDR3 is CASSVGTGAGYTF. In DNA, the CDR3 is TGTGCCAGCAGCGTCGGGACAGGGGCTGGCTACACCTTC.